The 17 T cell receptor beta chains below come from one sample, sequenced in a study of early T cells in non-severe SARS-CoV-2 infection. TCRdb independently ran MiXCR on the 5' RACE reads; one entry per CDR3 protein. The table includes fewer than 100,000 distinct CDR3 sequences, around 8.7% detected once. Material for sequencing was whole blood. Every receptor here comes from an adult who was a healthcare worker with PCR-confirmed SARS-CoV-2 infection or an uninfected control (not recorded which).

This clonotype was seen at least ten times. The chain uses TRBV28 and TRBJ2-5; D possibly corresponds to TRBD1 (7 bases). The V gene lost 4 bases and the J gene lost 6 bases, with 21 bases spanning the gap. CDR1 MDHEN and CDR2 SYDVKM come from the germline V gene. CDR3 length: 16 residues. The CDR3: CASSSPAGQSQKTQYF. CDR3 bases: TGTGCCAGCAGTTCCCCGGCGGGACAGTCCCAGAAGACCCAGTACTTC.

There are many counts of this clonotype. The rearrangement joins TRBV6-1 to TRBJ2-1; 7 bases are a match to TRBD2. The CDR3 spans 13 residues. Germline CDR1 and CDR2: MNHNS and SASEGT. V trimming: 11 bases; J trimming: 4 bases; junction bases outside the gene matches: 8. Here the CDR3 reads CASGERDYNEQFF. The CDR3 nucleotides read TGTGCCTCCGGGGAGCGGGATTACAATGAGCAGTTCTTC.

V and J are TRBV19 and TRBJ1-1, with TRBD1 matching over 8 bases. Germline-derived CDR1 and CDR2 are LNHDA and SQIVND (reference sequence). V dropped 5 bases and J dropped 0; count of bases not matched to a gene: 11. CDR3 length: 17 residues. The CDR3: CASSPRQGSRLNTEAFF. CDR3 sequence (DNA): TGTGCCAGTAGTCCCAGACAGGGGTCTAGATTGAACACTGAAGCTTTCTTT.

This clonotype was counted only a few times. This rearrangement joins TRBV20-1 to TRBJ2-1; 16 bases line up with TRBD2. Trimming at V came to 5 bases and at J to 1 base, leaving 2 bases not matched to a gene. CDR1 is DFQATT and CDR2 is SNEGSKA in the germline V gene (reference sequence). The CDR3 extends over 16 amino acids. DNA for the CDR3: TGCAGTGCTGGGACTAGCGGGAGGGGGTCCTACAATGAGCAGTTCTTC. As protein: CSAGTSGRGSYNEQFF.

The V gene is TRBV7-9, the J gene TRBJ2-7; a possible D gene is TRBD1 (5 bases). Germline CDR1 reads SEHNR; CDR2 reads FQNEAQ (reference sequence). The V gene lost 5 bases and the J gene lost 2 bases, with 13 bases spanning the gap. The CDR3 is made up of 14 amino acids. This CDR3 reads CASSATTATYEQYF. The CDR3, as DNA: TGTGCCAGCAGCGCTACGACAGCCACCTACGAGCAGTACTTC.

This clonotype was observed many times. V usage is TRBV27 and J usage is TRBJ2-7; the D call may be TRBD1 or TRBD2 (5 bases each). V was shortened by 5 bases and J by 5 bases, with 25 bases between the two germline ends. Germline lookup yields CDR1 MNHEY and CDR2 SMNVEV (reference sequence). The CDR3 runs 17 residues. The CDR3 DNA reads as TGTGCCAGCAGTCCAACCTTTGTGGGGGTTAGTAACCACGAGCAGTACTTC. This sequence encodes CASSPTFVGVSNHEQYF.

This clonotype was recorded at least ten times. CDR3 nucleotides: TGTGCCAGCAGCCAAGGTTGGGGACCCACAGATACGCAGTATTTT. Its translation: CASSQGWGPTDTQYF. The rearrangement uses TRBV3-1 and TRBJ2-3; D may match TRBD1 or TRBD2 (5 bases each). Germline lookup yields CDR1 LGHDT and CDR2 YNNKEL (reference sequence). Trimming took 1 base from V and 2 from J, leaving 10 bases between them. This CDR3 has 15 residues.

This clonotype was counted many times. CDR3 in amino acids: CASKQEAETQYF. The CDR3 nucleotides are TGCGCCAGCAAGCAGGAGGCAGAGACCCAGTACTTC. This chain joins TRBV5-1 and TRBJ2-5; TRBD2 is a possible D gene (5 bases). The ends were cut back, 6 bases at V and 4 bases at J, with 10 bases in the middle. The CDR3 is made up of 12 amino acids. CDR1 is SGHRS, CDR2 YFSETQ, per germline. Full variable domain (missing parts from reference TRBV5-1 and TRBJ2-5): KAGVTQTPRYLIKTRGQQVTLSCSPISGHRSVSWYQQTPGQGLQFLFEYFSETQRNKGNFPGRFSGRQFSNSRSEMNVSTLELGDSALYLCASKQEAETQYFGPGTRLLVL.

This clonotype has more than one count but fewer than ten. The chain carries TRBV10-2 and TRBJ2-1; perhaps TRBD2 as D (6 bases). Germline values: CDR1 WSHSY, CDR2 SAAADI. This CDR3 contains 12 residues. V shed 7 bases and J shed 8 bases, with 12 bases lying between them. The CDR3 region has the DNA TGCGCCAGCACGGGAGCTAAGCATGAGCAGTTCTTC. Its translation: CASTGAKHEQFF.

Many counts were recorded for this clonotype. The chain carries TRBV2 and TRBJ1-2; D remains ambiguous. The germline V and J ends were trimmed by 1 base and 4 bases, with 10 bases remaining between them. Germline V lookup: CDR1 SNHLY, CDR2 FYNNEI. This CDR3 is 14 amino acids long. The CDR3 nucleotides are TGTGCCAGCAGTGAAGAGACCCTCGGCTATGGCTACACCTTC. Its protein is CASSEETLGYGYTF.

This chain connects TRBV29-1 to TRBJ2-2, with TRBD1 identical over 8 bases. J lost 6 bases, V lost 5 bases, and 8 bases had no gene match. The germline gives CDR1 SQVTM, CDR2 ANQGSEA. CDR3 length: 14 amino acids. The CDR3 DNA sequence: TGCAGCGTTACCGGACAGGGCGGCGCCGGGGAGCTGTTTTTT. Protein product: CSVTGQGGAGELFF.

This clonotype has ten or more counts. This sequence joins TRBV5-1 and TRBJ2-5, with D tentatively TRBD1 or TRBD2 (5 bases each). Germline-derived CDR1 and CDR2 are SGHRS and YFSETQ. V was trimmed by 0 bases and J by 4 bases, leaving 13 bases between them. The CDR3 is made up of 15 amino acids. CDR3 amino acids: CASSLAGISGETQYF. In nucleotides, the CDR3 is TGCGCCAGCAGCTTGGCAGGGATCAGCGGAGAGACCCAGTACTTC.

The V gene is TRBV5-1, the J gene TRBJ2-3, with 8 bases aligning to TRBD1. The CDR3 runs 15 residues. Germline values: CDR1 SGHRS, CDR2 YFSETQ. V was clipped by 1 base and J by 1 base; unmatched bases: 2. The CDR3 here is CASSLRGQGTDTQYF. The CDR3 bases are TGCGCCAGCAGCTTGAGGGGACAGGGCACAGATACGCAGTATTTT.

In this sample, this clonotype turned up many times. The chain combines TRBV14 with TRBJ2-7; no reliable D call. The CDR3 sequence is 16 residues long. From germline, CDR1 is SGHDN and CDR2 FVKESK. V gave up 0 bases and J gave up 4 bases, with 16 bases separating them. CDR3 sequence (DNA): TGTGCCAGCAGCCAAGATCTCCCCCACGGAATTTACGAGCAGTACTTC. Its protein is CASSQDLPHGIYEQYF.

This chain links TRBV7-2 with TRBJ2-5; 7 positions agree with TRBD1. The CDR3 is made up of 15 amino acids. Trimming cost V 0 bases and J 5 bases; bases outside gene matches: 6. Germline CDR1 and CDR2: SGHTA and FQGNSA. The CDR3 nucleotides are TGTGCCAGCAGCTTAGCCGGACAGGCCAGGGAGACCCAGTACTTC. Translated, it gives CASSLAGQARETQYF.

The CDR3 DNA reads TGTGCCAGCAGTGATAGGACTGGGGGTCAGCCCCAGCATTTT. Protein sequence: CASSDRTGGQPQHF. The rearrangement uses TRBV2 and TRBJ1-5; D is possibly TRBD1 (5 bases). V lost 3 bases to trimming and J lost 6 bases, with 12 bases between them. CDR3 length: 14 residues. Germline CDR1 is SNHLY and CDR2 is FYNNEI. The variable domain in full, with the rest retrieved from reference TRBV2 and TRBJ1-5, is EPEVTQTPSHQVTQMGQEVILRCVPISNHLYFYWYRQILGQKVEFLVSFYNNEISEKSEIFDDQFSVERPDGSNFTLKIRSTKLEDSAMYFCASSDRTGGQPQHFGDGTRLSIL.

This clonotype has a count of ten or more. The chain links TRBV6-5 to TRBJ1-6; the D is unclear. Trimming stripped 6 bases from V and 0 bases from J, with 15 bases between. Looked up from germline, CDR1 is MNHEY and CDR2 is SVGAGI. CDR3 length: 17 amino acids. CDR3 amino acids: CASRRTRSHSYNSPLHF. Written as DNA, the CDR3 is TGTGCCAGCAGGAGAACCCGCTCCCACTCCTATAATTCACCCCTCCACTTT.